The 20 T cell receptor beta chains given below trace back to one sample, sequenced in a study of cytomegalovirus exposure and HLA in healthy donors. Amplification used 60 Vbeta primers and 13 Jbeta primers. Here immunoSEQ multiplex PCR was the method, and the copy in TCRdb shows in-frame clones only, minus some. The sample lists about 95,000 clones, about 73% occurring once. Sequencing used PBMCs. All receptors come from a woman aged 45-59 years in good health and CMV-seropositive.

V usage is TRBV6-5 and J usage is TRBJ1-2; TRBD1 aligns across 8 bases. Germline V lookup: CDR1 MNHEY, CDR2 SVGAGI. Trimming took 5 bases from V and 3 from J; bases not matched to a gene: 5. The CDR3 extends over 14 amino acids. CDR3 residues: CASSGDRGYYGYTF. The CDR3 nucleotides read TGTGCCAGCAGTGGTGACAGGGGATACTATGGCTACACCTTC.

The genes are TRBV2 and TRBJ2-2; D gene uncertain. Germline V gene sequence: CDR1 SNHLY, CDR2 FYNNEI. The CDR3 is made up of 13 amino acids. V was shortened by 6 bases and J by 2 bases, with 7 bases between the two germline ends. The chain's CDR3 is CASRAFNTGELFF. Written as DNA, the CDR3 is TGTGCCAGCAGGGCTTTTAACACCGGGGAGCTGTTTTTT. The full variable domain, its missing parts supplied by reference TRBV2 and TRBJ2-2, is EPEVTQTPSHQVTQMGQEVILRCVPISNHLYFYWYRQILGQKVEFLVSFYNNEISEKSEIFDDQFSVERPDGSNFTLKIRSTKLEDSAMYFCASRAFNTGELFFGEGSRLTVL.

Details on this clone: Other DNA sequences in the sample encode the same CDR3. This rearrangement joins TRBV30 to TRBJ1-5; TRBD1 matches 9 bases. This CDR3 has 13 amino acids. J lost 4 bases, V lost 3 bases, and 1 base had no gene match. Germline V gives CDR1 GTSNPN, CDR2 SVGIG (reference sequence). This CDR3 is CAWRTGGNQPQHF. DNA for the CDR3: TGTGCCTGGAGGACAGGGGGGAATCAGCCCCAGCATTTT.

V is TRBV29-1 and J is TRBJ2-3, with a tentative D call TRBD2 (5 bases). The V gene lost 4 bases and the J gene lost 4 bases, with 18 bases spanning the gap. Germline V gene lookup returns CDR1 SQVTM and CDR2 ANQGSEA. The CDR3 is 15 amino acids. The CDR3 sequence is CSVVWALWGADTQYF. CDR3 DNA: TGCAGCGTTGTTTGGGCCTTATGGGGAGCAGATACGCAGTATTTT.

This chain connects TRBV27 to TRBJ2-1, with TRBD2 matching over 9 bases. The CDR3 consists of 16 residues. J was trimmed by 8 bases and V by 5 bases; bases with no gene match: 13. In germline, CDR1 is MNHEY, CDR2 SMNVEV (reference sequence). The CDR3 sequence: CASSPQGREGRYEQFF. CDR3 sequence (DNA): TGTGCCAGCAGTCCTCAGGGGCGGGAGGGCCGCTATGAGCAGTTCTTC.

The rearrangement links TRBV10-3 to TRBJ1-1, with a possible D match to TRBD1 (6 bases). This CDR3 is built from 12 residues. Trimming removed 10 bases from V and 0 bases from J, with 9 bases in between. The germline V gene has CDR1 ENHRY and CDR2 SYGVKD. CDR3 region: CATRTVNTEAFF. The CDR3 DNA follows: TGTGCCACTCGGACAGTGAACACTGAAGCTTTCTTT.

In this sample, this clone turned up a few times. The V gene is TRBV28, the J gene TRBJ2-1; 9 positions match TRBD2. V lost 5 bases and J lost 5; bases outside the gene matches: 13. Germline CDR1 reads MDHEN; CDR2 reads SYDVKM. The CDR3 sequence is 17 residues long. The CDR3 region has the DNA TGTGCCAGCAGTACAACTCTGTCTAGCGGGGAAGACAATGAGCAGTTCTTC. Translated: CASSTTLSSGEDNEQFF.

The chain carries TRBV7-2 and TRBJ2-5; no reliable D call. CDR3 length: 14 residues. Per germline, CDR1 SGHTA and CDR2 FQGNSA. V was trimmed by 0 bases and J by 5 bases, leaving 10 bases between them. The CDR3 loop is CASSLALRLETQYF. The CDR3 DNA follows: TGTGCCAGCAGCTTAGCTTTGCGGTTGGAGACCCAGTACTTC. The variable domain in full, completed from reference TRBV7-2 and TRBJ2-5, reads GAGVSQSPSNKVTEKGKDVELRCDPISGHTALYWYRQSLGQGLEFLIYFQGNSAPDKSGLPSDRFSAERTGGSVSTLTIQRTQQEDSAVYLCASSLALRLETQYFGPGTRLLVL.

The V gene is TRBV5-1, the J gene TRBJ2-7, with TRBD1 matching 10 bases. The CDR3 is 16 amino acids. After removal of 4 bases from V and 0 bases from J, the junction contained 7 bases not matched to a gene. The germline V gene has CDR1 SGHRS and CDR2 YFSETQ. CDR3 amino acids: CASSGRGTGASYEQYF. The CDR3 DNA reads TGCGCCAGCAGCGGGCGAGGGACAGGGGCCTCCTACGAGCAGTACTTC. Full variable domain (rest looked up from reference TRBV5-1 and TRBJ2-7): KAGVTQTPRYLIKTRGQQVTLSCSPISGHRSVSWYQQTPGQGLQFLFEYFSETQRNKGNFPGRFSGRQFSNSRSEMNVSTLELGDSALYLCASSGRGTGASYEQYFGPGTRLTVT.

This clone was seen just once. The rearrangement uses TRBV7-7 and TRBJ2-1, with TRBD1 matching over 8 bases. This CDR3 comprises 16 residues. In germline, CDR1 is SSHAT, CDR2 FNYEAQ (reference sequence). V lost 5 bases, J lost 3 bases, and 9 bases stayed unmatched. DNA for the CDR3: TGTGCCAGCAGCCCAGCGACAGGGGCGGTCTACAATGAGCAGTTCTTC. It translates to CASSPATGAVYNEQFF.

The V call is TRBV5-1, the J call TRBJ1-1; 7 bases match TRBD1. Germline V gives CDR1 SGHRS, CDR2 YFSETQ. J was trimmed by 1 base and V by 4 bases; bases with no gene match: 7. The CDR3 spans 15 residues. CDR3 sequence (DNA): TGCGCCAGCAGCGAAATAGGGACAGCGAACACTGAAGCTTTCTTT. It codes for CASSEIGTANTEAFF.

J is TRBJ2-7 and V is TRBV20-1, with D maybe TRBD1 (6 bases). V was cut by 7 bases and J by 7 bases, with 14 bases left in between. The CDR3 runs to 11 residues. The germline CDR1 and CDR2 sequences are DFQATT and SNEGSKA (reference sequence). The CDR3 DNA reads TGCAGTGAGGGACACTCCGGGGAGCAGTACTTC. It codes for CSEGHSGEQYF.

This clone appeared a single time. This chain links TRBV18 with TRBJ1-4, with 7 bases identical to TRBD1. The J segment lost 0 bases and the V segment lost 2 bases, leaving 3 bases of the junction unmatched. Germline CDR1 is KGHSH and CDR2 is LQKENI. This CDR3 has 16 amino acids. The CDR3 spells CASSPEGAATNEKLFF. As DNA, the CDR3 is TGTGCCAGCTCACCAGAGGGGGCTGCAACTAATGAAAAACTGTTTTTT.

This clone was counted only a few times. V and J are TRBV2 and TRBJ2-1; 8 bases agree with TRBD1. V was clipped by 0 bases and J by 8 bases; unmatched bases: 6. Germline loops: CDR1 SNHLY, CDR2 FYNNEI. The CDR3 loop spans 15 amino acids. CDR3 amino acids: CASSEAGQDFDEQFF. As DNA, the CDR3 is TGTGCCAGCAGTGAAGCGGGACAGGATTTTGATGAGCAGTTCTTC.

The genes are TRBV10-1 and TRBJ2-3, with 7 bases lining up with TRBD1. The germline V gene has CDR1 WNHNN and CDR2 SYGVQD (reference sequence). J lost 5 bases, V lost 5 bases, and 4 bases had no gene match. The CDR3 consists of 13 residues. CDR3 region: CASSPHRGDTQYF. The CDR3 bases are TGCGCCAGCAGTCCCCACAGGGGAGATACGCAGTATTTT.

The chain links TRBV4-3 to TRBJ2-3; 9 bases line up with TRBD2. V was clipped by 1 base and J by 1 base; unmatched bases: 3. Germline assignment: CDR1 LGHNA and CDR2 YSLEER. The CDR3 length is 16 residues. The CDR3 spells CASSQGVAGGTDTQYF. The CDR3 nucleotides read TGCGCCAGCAGCCAAGGGGTAGCGGGGGGCACAGATACGCAGTATTTT.

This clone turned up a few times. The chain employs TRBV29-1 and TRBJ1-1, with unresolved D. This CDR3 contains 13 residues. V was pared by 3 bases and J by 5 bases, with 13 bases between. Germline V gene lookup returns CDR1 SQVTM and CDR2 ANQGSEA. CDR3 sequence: CSVDGGVWTEAFF. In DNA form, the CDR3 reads TGCAGCGTTGATGGCGGGGTGTGGACTGAAGCTTTCTTT.

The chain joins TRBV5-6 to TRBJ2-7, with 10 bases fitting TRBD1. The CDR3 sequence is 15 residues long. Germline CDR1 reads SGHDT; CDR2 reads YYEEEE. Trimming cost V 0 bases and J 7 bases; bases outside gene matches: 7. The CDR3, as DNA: TGTGCCAGCAGCTTGGCCGGGACAGGGGTTCGGGAGCAGTACTTC. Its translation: CASSLAGTGVREQYF.

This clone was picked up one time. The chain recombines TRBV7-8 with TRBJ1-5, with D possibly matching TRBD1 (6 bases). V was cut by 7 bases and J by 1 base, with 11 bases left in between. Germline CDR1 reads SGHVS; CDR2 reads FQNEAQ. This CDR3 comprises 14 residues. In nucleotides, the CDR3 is TGTGCCAGCACCCCAGGGGCGAGCAATCAGCCCCAGCATTTT. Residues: CASTPGASNQPQHF.

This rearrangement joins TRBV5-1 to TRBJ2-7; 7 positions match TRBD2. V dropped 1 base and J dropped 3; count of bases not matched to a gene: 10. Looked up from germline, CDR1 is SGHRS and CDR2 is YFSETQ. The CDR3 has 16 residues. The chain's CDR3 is CASSLPFGGNYYEQYF. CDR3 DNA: TGCGCCAGCAGCTTGCCGTTCGGGGGGAACTACTACGAGCAGTACTTC.